This T cell receptor beta chain was sequenced during a study of T cell responses to AZD1222 COVID-19 vaccine. Study findings and constraints: Only a handful of people who got AZD1222 tested seropositive at baseline.

The repertoire was sequenced with immunoSEQ multiplex PCR; TCRdb's copy has only in-frame clones and lacks some. The profile covers tens of thousands of clones, with about 91% appearing a single time and approximately 11% taken by the ten largest. This clone has just one count. Its antigen is not known. CDR1 is SGHAT, CDR2 FQNNGV, per germline. This CDR3 is built from 15 residues. The V and J ends lost 1 base and 6 bases respectively, with 13 bases between them. Sequencing used peripheral blood, obtained 28 days after the second dose of the MenACWY control vaccine. The sequence derives from an adult who received the MenACWY meningococcal vaccine as a control. This sequence joins TRBV11-2 and TRBJ1-5; possibly TRBD1 for D (6 bases). The CDR3 sequence: CASSLGGGGSQPQHF. The CDR3 DNA sequence: TGTGCCAGCAGCTTAGGGGGTGGGGGCAGTCAGCCCCAGCATTTT. The whole variable domain, filled in from reference TRBV11-2 and TRBJ1-5, reads EAGVAQSPRYKIIEKRQSVAFWCNPISGHATLYWYQQILGQGPKLLIQFQNNGVVDDSQLPKDRFSAERLKGVDSTLKIQPAKLEDSAVYLCASSLGGGGSQPQHFGDGTRLSIL.